Sequencing of this T cell receptor (beta chain) was carried out in a study of blood T cell repertoires in COVID-19. Study details: Sites in the United States, Italy and Spain provided acute and convalescent COVID-19 samples. The analysed material was cDNA or gDNA that came from T cells, B-cell-depleted T cells, or PBMCs.

CDR1 SGHTA and CDR2 FQGNSA come from the germline V gene. Trimming took off 2 bases at V and 2 bases at J, with 8 bases between the two ends. The CDR3 has 14 residues. Per the authors' pipeline: Reference gene primer amplification in the assay estimated nucleated cell counts. Method: immunoSEQ multiplex PCR; TCRdb's copy keeps in-frame clones and lacks some. That table furnishes V, J and clone size, whereas the DNA furnished D and trimming. The sample has approximately 84,000 clones; under 85% are singletons. This TCR was recovered from an elderly woman with acute or convalescent COVID-19. The sample was peripheral blood. The chain links TRBV7-2 to TRBJ2-3, with D possibly being TRBD2 (5 bases). As DNA, the CDR3 is TGTGCCAGCAGCTTAAGAGGGTACACAGATACGCAGTATTTT. Translated: CASSLRGYTDTQYF. Together with reference TRBV7-2 and TRBJ2-3, the CDR3 gives the full variable domain: GAGVSQSPSNKVTEKGKDVELRCDPISGHTALYWYRQSLGQGLEFLIYFQGNSAPDKSGLPSDRFSAERTGGSVSTLTIQRTQQEDSAVYLCASSLRGYTDTQYFGPGTRLTVL.